Presented here are 14 T cell receptor beta chains from one specimen sequenced in a study of blood T cell repertoires in COVID-19. TCRdb keeps only in-frame clones here, not all; method: immunoSEQ multiplex PCR. The sample includes 90,000 to 100,000 clones, about nine tenths seen only once; the top ten take around 5%. Sequences were obtained from peripheral blood. All receptors come from a man in his fifties with acute or convalescent COVID-19.

The chain combines TRBV3-1 (or the pseudogene TRBV3-2) with TRBJ2-3, with 12 bases identical to TRBD2. Trimming took 5 bases from V and 6 from J; bases not matched to a gene: 9. The CDR3 contains 16 residues. The germline V gene has CDR1 LGHDT and CDR2 YNNKEL (reference sequence). The CDR3 sequence: CASSSTLAGGGDTQYF. In DNA form, the CDR3 reads TGTGCCAGCAGCTCAACTCTAGCGGGAGGGGGGGATACGCAGTATTTT.

CDR3 DNA: TGTGCCTCAACCGGGACAGTCTCTGGAAACACCATATATTTT. It translates to CASTGTVSGNTIYF. The rearrangement uses TRBV6-5 and TRBJ1-3, with TRBD1 matching over 7 bases. Germline-derived CDR1 and CDR2 are MNHEY and SVGAGI. Trimming removed 11 bases from V and 0 bases from J; junction bases left unmatched: 7. This CDR3 spans 14 amino acids.

This clone was recorded at least ten times. This CDR3 is also generated by other DNA sequences in the sample. This chain links TRBV19 with TRBJ2-2, with a possible D match to TRBD2 (5 bases). The germline V and J ends were trimmed by 1 base and 0 bases, with 9 bases remaining between them. Germline loops: CDR1 LNHDA, CDR2 SQIVND (reference sequence). The CDR3 runs to 16 residues. CDR3 protein: CASSIVGSANTGELFF. As DNA, the CDR3 is TGTGCCAGTAGTATAGTAGGTAGCGCGAACACCGGGGAGCTGTTTTTT.

This rearrangement joins TRBV7-9 to TRBJ1-1; 9 nucleotides align to TRBD1. CDR1 is SEHNR, CDR2 FQNEAQ, per germline (reference sequence). V shed 2 bases and J 5 bases; nucleotides not matched to a gene: 3. The length of the CDR3 is 14 residues. DNA for the CDR3: TGTGCCAGCAGCTTAACAGGGGGCGGGACTGAAGCTTTCTTT. Protein product: CASSLTGGGTEAFF.

The table lists this clone with a count of one. The V and J genes are TRBV5-1 and TRBJ1-2; unclear D gene. There are 15 residues in the CDR3. V lost 0 bases to trimming and J lost 3 bases, with 12 bases between them. Germline V gene lookup returns CDR1 SGHRS and CDR2 YFSETQ. CDR3: CASSLASAVDYGYTF. CDR3 coding DNA: TGCGCCAGCAGCTTGGCCAGTGCAGTCGACTATGGCTACACCTTC.

V is TRBV4-1 and J is TRBJ2-7; the match to TRBD1 covers 7 bases. J gave up 5 bases and V 3 bases, and 10 bases lay outside the gene matches. The germline gives CDR1 MGHRA, CDR2 YSYEKL. CDR3 length: 15 residues. In DNA form, the CDR3 reads TGCGCCAGCAGCCAGCCAAGACAGGGCGCCCACGAGCAGTACTTC. It is translated as CASSQPRQGAHEQYF.

J is TRBJ1-1 and V is TRBV6-5; D gene unclear. From germline, CDR1 is MNHEY and CDR2 SVGAGI. The CDR3 is 13 residues long. The V gene lost 5 bases and the J gene lost 3 bases, with 10 bases spanning the gap. CDR3 amino acids: CASSLDWYTEAFF. CDR3 nucleotides: TGTGCCAGCAGTCTCGACTGGTACACTGAAGCTTTCTTT.

The rearrangement uses TRBV18 and TRBJ1-1; 7 nucleotides agree with TRBD1. The CDR3 spans 15 residues. The germline V gene encodes CDR1 KGHSH and CDR2 LQKENI. V was pared by 2 bases and J by 8 bases, with 11 bases of the junction left unmatched. CDR3 residues: CASSPSVTQGEEAFF. CDR3 DNA: TGTGCCAGCTCACCATCGGTTACCCAGGGGGAGGAAGCTTTCTTT.

The gene calls are TRBV24-1 and TRBJ2-3; a possible D gene is TRBD1 (7 bases). The germline V and J ends were trimmed by 6 bases and 2 bases, with 11 bases remaining between them. Germline V gene lookup returns CDR1 KGHDR and CDR2 SFDVKD. CDR3 length: 14 amino acids. The CDR3 DNA reads TGTGCCACCAGTCGGGGGACAGACACAGATACGCAGTATTTT. Protein product: CATSRGTDTDTQYF.

The rearrangement joins TRBV6-6 to TRBJ2-2; TRBD2 agrees at 13 bases. Germline lookup yields CDR1 MNHNY and CDR2 SVGAGI (reference sequence). The V and J ends lost 7 bases and 4 bases, in that order; junction bases with no gene match: 6. The CDR3 runs 16 residues. CDR3 sequence: CASTSGLAGVTGELFF. DNA of the CDR3: TGTGCCAGCACCTCAGGACTAGCGGGAGTCACCGGGGAGCTGTTTTTT.

This chain joins TRBV19 and TRBJ1-2; D possibly corresponds to TRBD1 (6 bases). CDR1 LNHDA and CDR2 SQIVND come from the germline V gene (reference sequence). Trimming took 5 bases from V and 8 from J, leaving 12 bases between them. The CDR3 length is 12 residues. Written as DNA, the CDR3 is TGTGCCAGTAGTCGCGGACAGTGGGGCTACACCTTC. Encoded protein: CASSRGQWGYTF.

This chain uses TRBV7-2 with TRBJ2-1; D might be TRBD2 (5 bases). This CDR3 region has 19 residues. The V gene lost 2 bases and the J gene lost 4 bases, with 24 bases spanning the gap. The germline V gene encodes CDR1 SGHTA and CDR2 FQGNSA. CDR3 coding DNA: TGTGCCAGCAGCTTAAGACTAACGCAGCGCCTTCTTCAATACAATGAGCAGTTCTTC. Translation gives CASSLRLTQRLLQYNEQFF.

V gene TRBV9 combines with J gene TRBJ2-1; 11 bases align to TRBD2. Germline values: CDR1 SGDLS, CDR2 YYNGEE. Trimming removed 3 bases from V and 6 bases from J; junction bases left unmatched: 5. This CDR3 spans 15 amino acids. The CDR3 DNA reads as TGTGCCAGCAGCGCTAAGACTAGCGGGGCCAATGAGCAGTTCTTC. Amino acid sequence: CASSAKTSGANEQFF. Using reference TRBV9 and TRBJ2-1 for the parts outside the CDR3, the full variable domain is DSGVTQTPKHLITATGQRVTLRCSPRSGDLSVYWYQQSLDQGLQFLIQYYNGEERAKGNILERFSAQQFPDLHSELNLSSLELGDSALYFCASSAKTSGANEQFFGPGTRLTVL.

The V call is TRBV9, the J call TRBJ2-7; 10 bases align to TRBD1. The CDR3 is 15 residues long. Germline V gene data show CDR1 as SGDLS and CDR2 as YYNGEE. V was clipped by 3 bases and J by 3 bases; unmatched bases: 6. The CDR3 spells CASSAGTGVIYEQYF. CDR3 nucleotides: TGTGCCAGCAGCGCCGGGACAGGGGTTATCTACGAGCAGTACTTC.